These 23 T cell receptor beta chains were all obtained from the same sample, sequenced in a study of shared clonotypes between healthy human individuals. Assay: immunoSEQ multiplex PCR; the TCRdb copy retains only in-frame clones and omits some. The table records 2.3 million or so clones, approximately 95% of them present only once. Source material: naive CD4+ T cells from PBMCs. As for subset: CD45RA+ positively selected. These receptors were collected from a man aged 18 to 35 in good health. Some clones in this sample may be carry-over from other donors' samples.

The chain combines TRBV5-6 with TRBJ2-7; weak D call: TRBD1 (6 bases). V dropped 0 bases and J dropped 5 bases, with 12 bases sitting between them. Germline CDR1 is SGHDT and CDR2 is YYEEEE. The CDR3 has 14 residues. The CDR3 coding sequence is TGTGCCAGCAGCTTGGGACAGGTTCTCGACGAGCAGTACTTC. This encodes CASSLGQVLDEQYF. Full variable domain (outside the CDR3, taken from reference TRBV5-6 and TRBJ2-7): DAGVTQSPTHLIKTRGQQVTLRCSPKSGHDTVSWYQQALGQGPQFIFQYYEEEERQRGNFPDRFSGHQFPNYSSELNVNALLLGDSALYLCASSLGQVLDEQYFGPGTRLTVT.

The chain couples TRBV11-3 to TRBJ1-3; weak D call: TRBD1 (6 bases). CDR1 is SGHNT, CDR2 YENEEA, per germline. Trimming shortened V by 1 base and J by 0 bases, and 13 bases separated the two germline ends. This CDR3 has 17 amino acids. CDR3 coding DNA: TGTGCCAGCAGCTTAGTCGGGCAGGGGCCCTCTGGAAACACCATATATTTT. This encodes CASSLVGQGPSGNTIYF.

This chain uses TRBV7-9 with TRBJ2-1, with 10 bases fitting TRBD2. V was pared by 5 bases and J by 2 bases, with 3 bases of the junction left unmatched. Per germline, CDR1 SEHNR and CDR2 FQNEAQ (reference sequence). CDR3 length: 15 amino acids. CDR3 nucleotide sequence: TGTGCCAGCAGCCCCGGGACTAGCGCCTACAATGAGCAGTTCTTC. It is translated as CASSPGTSAYNEQFF.

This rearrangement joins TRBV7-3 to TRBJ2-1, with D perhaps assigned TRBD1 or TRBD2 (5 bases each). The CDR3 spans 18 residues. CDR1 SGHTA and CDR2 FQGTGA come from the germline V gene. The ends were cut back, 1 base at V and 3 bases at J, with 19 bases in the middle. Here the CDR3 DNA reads TGTGCCAGCAGCTTAAGGGGGACCTCACAAACGGGCTACAATGAGCAGTTCTTC. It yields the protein CASSLRGTSQTGYNEQFF. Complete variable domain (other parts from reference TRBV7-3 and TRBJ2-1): GAGVSQTPSNKVTEKGKYVELRCDPISGHTALYWYRQSLGQGPEFLIYFQGTGAADDSGLPNDRFFAVRPEGSVSTLKIQRTERGDSAVYLCASSLRGTSQTGYNEQFFGPGTRLTVL.

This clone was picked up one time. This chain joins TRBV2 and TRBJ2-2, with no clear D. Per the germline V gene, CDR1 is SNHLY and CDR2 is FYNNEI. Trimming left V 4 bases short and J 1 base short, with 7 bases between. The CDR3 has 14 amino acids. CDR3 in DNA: TGTGCCAGCAGTGTAGCCGAGAACACCGGGGAGCTGTTTTTT. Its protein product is CASSVAENTGELFF.

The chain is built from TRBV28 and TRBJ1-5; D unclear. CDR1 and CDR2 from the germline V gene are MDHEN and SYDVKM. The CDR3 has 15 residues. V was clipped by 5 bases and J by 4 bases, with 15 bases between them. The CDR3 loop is CASSRPFGGNQPQHF. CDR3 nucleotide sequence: TGTGCCAGCAGTCGGCCCTTTGGTGGTAATCAGCCCCAGCATTTT.

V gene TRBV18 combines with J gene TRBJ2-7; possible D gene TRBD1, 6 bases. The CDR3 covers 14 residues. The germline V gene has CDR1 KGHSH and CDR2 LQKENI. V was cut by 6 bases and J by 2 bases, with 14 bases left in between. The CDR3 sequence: CASSRETGPYEQYF. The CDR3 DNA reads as TGTGCCAGCTCGAGGGAGACAGGTCCCTACGAGCAGTACTTC.

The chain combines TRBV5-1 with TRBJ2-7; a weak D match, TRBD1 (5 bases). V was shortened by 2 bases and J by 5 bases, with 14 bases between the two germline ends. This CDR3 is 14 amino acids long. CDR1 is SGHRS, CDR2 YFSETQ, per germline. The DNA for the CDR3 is TGCGCCAGCAGCTTTCAGGGTGGTGGGGACGAGCAGTACTTC. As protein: CASSFQGGGDEQYF.

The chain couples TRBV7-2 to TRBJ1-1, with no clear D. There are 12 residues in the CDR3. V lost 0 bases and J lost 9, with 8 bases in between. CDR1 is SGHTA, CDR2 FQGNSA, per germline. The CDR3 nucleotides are TGTGCCAGCAGCTTAGCAGGTTGGCAAGCTTTCTTT. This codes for CASSLAGWQAFF.

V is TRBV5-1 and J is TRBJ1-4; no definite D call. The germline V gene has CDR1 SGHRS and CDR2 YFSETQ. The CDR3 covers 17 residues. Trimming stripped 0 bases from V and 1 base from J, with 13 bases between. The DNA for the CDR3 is TGCGCCAGCAGCTTGGGGCCGCCAGGCTTAACTAATGAAAAACTGTTTTTT. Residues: CASSLGPPGLTNEKLFF.

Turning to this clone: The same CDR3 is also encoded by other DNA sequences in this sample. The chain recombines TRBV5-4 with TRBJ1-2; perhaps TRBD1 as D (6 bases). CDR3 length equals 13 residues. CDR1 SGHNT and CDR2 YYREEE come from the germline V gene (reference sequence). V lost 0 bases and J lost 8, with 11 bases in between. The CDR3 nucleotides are TGTGCCAGCAGCTTGGCCGAGGGGGGCGGCTACACCTTC. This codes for CASSLAEGGGYTF.

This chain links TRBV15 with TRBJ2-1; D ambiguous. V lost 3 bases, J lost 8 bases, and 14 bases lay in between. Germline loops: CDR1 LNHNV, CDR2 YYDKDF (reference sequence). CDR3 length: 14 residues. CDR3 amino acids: CATSRRIIGDEQFF. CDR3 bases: TGTGCCACCAGCAGGCGGATAATAGGCGATGAGCAGTTCTTC.

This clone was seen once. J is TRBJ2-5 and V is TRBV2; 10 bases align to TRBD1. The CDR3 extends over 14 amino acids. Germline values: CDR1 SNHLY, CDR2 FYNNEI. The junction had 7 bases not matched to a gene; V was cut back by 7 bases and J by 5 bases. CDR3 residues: CASMRQGASETQYF. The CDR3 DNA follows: TGTGCCAGCATGCGACAGGGGGCTTCGGAGACCCAGTACTTC.

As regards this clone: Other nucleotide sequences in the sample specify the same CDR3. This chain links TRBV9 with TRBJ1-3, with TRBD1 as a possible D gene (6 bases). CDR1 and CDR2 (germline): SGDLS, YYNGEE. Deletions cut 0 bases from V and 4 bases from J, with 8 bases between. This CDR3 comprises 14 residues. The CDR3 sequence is CASSVGGAGNTIYF. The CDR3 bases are TGTGCCAGCAGCGTAGGGGGGGCCGGAAACACCATATATTTT.

CDR3 loop: CASSQGQNTEAFF. The CDR3 region has the DNA TGTGCCAGCTCACAGGGACAGAACACTGAAGCTTTCTTT. The rearrangement links TRBV18 to TRBJ1-1, with D possibly matching TRBD1 (6 bases). The length of the CDR3 is 13 residues. CDR1 is KGHSH and CDR2 is LQKENI in the germline V gene. Trimming took 4 bases from V and 1 from J, leaving 7 bases between them.

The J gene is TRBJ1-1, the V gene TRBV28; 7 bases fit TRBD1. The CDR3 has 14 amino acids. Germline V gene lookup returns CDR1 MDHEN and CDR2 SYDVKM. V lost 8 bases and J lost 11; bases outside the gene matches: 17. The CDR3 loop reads CASSLQGESRGAFF. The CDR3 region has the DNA TGTGCCAGCTCACTCCAGGGGGAGTCTCGCGGGGCTTTCTTT.

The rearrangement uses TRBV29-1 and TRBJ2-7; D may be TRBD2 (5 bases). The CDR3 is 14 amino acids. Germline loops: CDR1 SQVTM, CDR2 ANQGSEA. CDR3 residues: CGTHDGGFSGEQYF. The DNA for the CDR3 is TGCGGAACCCATGACGGAGGATTCAGTGGCGAGCAGTACTTC.

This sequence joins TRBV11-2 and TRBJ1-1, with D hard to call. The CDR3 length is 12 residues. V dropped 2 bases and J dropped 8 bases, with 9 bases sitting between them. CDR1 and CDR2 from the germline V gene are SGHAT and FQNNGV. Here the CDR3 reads CASSLNPAEAFF. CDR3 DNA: TGTGCCAGCAGCTTAAACCCCGCGGAAGCTTTCTTT. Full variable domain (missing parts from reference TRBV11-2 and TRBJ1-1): EAGVAQSPRYKIIEKRQSVAFWCNPISGHATLYWYQQILGQGPKLLIQFQNNGVVDDSQLPKDRFSAERLKGVDSTLKIQPAKLEDSAVYLCASSLNPAEAFFGQGTRLTVV.

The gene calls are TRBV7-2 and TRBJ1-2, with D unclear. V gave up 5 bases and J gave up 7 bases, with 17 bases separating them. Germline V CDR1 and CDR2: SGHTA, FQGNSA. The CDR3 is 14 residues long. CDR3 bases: TGTGCCAGCAGCACCCGGACCAACCCGGGTGGCTACACCTTC. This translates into CASSTRTNPGGYTF.

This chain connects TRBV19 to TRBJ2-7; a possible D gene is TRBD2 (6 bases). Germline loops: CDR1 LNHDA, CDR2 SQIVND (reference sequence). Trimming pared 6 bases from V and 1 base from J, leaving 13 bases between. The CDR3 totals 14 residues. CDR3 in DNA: TGTGCCAGTAGCCGGAGGGGTGGTTCCTACGAGCAGTACTTC. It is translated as CASSRRGGSYEQYF.

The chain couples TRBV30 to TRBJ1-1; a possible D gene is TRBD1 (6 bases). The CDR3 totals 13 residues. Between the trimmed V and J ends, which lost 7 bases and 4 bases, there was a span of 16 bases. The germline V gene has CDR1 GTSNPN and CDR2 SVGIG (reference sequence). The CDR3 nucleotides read TGTGCCTTAGAGACAGGACTCTCCACTGAAGCTTTCTTT. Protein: CALETGLSTEAFF.

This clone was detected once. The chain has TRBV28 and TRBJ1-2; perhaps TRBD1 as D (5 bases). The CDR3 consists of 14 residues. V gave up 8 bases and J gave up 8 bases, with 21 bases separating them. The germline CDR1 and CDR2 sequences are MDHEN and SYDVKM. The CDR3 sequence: CASGSGKGRRGYTF. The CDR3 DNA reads TGTGCCAGCGGTTCTGGGAAGGGGCGTAGAGGCTACACCTTC.

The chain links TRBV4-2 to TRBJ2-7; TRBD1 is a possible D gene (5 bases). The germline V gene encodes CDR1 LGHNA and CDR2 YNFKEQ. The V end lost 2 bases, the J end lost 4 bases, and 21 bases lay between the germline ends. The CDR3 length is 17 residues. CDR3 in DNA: TGTGCCAGCAGCCAAAAGGGGAACACCTTCGGTAGTTACGAGCAGTACTTC. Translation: CASSQKGNTFGSYEQYF.